This is a list of T cell receptor beta chains from one sample in a study of T cells after yellow fever vaccination. TCRdb reanalysed the 5' RACE reads using MiXCR and keeps one entry per CDR3 protein. Of 360,000 or so distinct CDR3 sequences detected, 11% appear once; the ten largest clones hold around 18%. The source was PBMCs, collected on the day of the first yellow fever vaccination. The origin of the receptors is a young man who received the YFV17D yellow fever vaccine. Each CDR3 is given with its conserved first and last residue. The D gene is left open where the match is weak. Only part of the rows carry a size: once, few, many, or a class if the clone is expanded.

clone size	J gene	D gene	V gene	CDR3 protein	CDR3 DNA
.	TRBJ2-5	.	TRBV7-9	CASVPPGAEETQYF	TGTGCCAGCGTCCCTCCGGGGGCTGAAGAGACCCAGTACTTC
.	TRBJ2-1	.	TRBV5-1	CASSLGGAREQFF	TGCGCCAGCAGCTTGGGGGGGGCACGGGAGCAGTTCTTC
.	TRBJ2-2	.	TRBV7-9	CASSFGQGHTGELFF	TGTGCCAGCAGCTTCGGGCAGGGCCACACCGGGGAGCTGTTTTTT
few	TRBJ2-1	.	TRBV21-1	CASSSIRDAGYNEQFF	TGTGCCAGCAGCAGCATCCGGGACGCCGGCTACAATGAGCAGTTCTTC
.	TRBJ2-1	TRBD1	TRBV27	CASWTGGYNEQFF	TGTGCCAGTTGGACAGGGGGTTACAATGAGCAGTTCTTC
few	TRBJ2-3	TRBD1	TRBV10-3	CAISGQGPSNTDTQYF	TGTGCCATCAGTGGACAGGGGCCATCTAACACAGATACGCAGTATTTT
many	TRBJ2-6	.	TRBV3-1	CASSRGPGANVLTF	TGTGCCAGCAGCCGGGGGCCTGGGGCCAACGTCCTGACTTTC
.	TRBJ2-2	TRBD2	TRBV9	CASSVGASGGSNTGELFF	TGTGCCAGCAGCGTTGGAGCTAGCGGGGGCTCGAACACCGGGGAGCTGTTTTTT
.	TRBJ2-2	.	TRBV6-5	CASSYSIGDNTGELFF	TGTGCCAGCAGTTACTCGATAGGGGATAACACCGGGGAGCTGTTTTTT
.	TRBJ2-3	.	TRBV9	CASSASQDTDTQYF	TGTGCCAGCAGCGCCTCCCAGGACACAGATACGCAGTATTTT
few	TRBJ1-1	.	TRBV6-2/TRBV6-3	CASSHRRSGVTEAFF	TGTGCCAGCAGTCATCGACGGAGCGGTGTTACTGAAGCTTTCTTT
.	TRBJ2-5	TRBD1	TRBV9	CASSTGQGRETQYF	TGTGCCAGCAGCACCGGACAGGGAAGGGAGACCCAGTACTTC
few	TRBJ2-1	.	TRBV5-4	CASSLGWGPGNEQFF	TGTGCCAGCAGCTTGGGATGGGGGCCGGGGAATGAGCAGTTCTTC
.	TRBJ1-4	.	TRBV12-3/TRBV12-4	CASSPLAGEKLFF	TGTGCCAGCAGTCCCCTGGCAGGGGAAAAACTGTTTTTT
few	TRBJ1-5	.	TRBV6-5	CASSYISGQPQHF	TGTGCCAGCAGTTATATCAGTGGTCAGCCCCAGCATTTT
.	TRBJ2-5	.	TRBV5-1	CASSLGSVEETQYF	TGCGCCAGCAGCTTGGGGTCGGTGGAAGAGACCCAGTACTTC
.	TRBJ1-2	.	TRBV12-3/TRBV12-4	CASSFGGRMPNYGYTF	TGTGCCAGCAGTTTTGGCGGCCGGATGCCTAACTATGGCTACACCTTC
few	TRBJ1-6	.	TRBV12-3/TRBV12-4	CASSLGARSLHF	TGTGCCAGCAGTTTAGGGGCAAGGTCCCTCCACTTT
many	TRBJ2-2	.	TRBV5-1	CASSFTGRDTGELFF	TGCGCCAGCAGCTTCACAGGGCGGGACACCGGGGAGCTGTTTTTT
.	TRBJ1-5	.	TRBV15	CATSREAGAGPQHF	TGTGCCACCAGCAGAGAGGCAGGGGCCGGGCCCCAGCATTTT
.	TRBJ1-3	.	TRBV7-2	CASSSDRGGAGNTIYF	TGTGCCAGCAGCTCCGACCGGGGGGGAGCAGGAAACACCATATATTTT
many	TRBJ2-2	TRBD1	TRBV5-1	CASSPWTGSNTGELFF	TGCGCCAGCAGCCCGTGGACAGGATCGAACACCGGGGAGCTGTTTTTT
.	TRBJ2-6	.	TRBV6-2/TRBV6-3	CASTRPVTGFSGANVLTF	TGTGCCAGCACCCGACCAGTTACAGGTTTCTCTGGGGCCAACGTCCTGACTTTC
.	TRBJ2-5	.	TRBV7-3	CASSLKGGDLETQYF	TGTGCCAGCAGCTTAAAAGGGGGGGACCTGGAGACCCAGTACTTC